These 31 T cell receptor beta chains were sequenced from one sample in a study of T cell repertoires in cytomegalovirus infection. TCRdb re-called the reads through MiXCR, storing one row per CDR3 protein. The sample lists 640,000 or so distinct CDR3 sequences, roughly 30% seen once, with roughly 18% in the top ten. These receptors lack a known antigen. The sequences come from cultured PBMCs, collected from culture after CMV antigen stimulation. Every receptor here comes from a human donor in good health (CMV status not recorded). Some clones in this sample may be carry-over from other donors' samples.

The chain uses TRBV7-6 and TRBJ1-6; D gene unclear. The CDR3 contains 16 residues. Trimming shortened V by 1 base and J by 7 bases, and 14 bases separated the two germline ends. In germline, CDR1 is SGHVS, CDR2 FNYEAQ. CDR3 residues: CASSLVVGRDNSPLHF. The CDR3 nucleotides are TGTGCCAGCAGCTTAGTTGTCGGCAGAGACAATTCACCCCTCCACTTT.

This clonotype was found a few times. This chain uses TRBV7-8 with TRBJ2-1, with D perhaps TRBD1 (6 bases). In germline, CDR1 is SGHVS, CDR2 FQNEAQ. Trimming shortened V by 5 bases and J by 7 bases, and 21 bases separated the two germline ends. The CDR3 length is 16 residues. CDR3 nucleotides: TGTGCCAGCAGCCGTACCCTGGGGGCGCTAGGAAATGAGCAGTTCTTC. Translation: CASSRTLGALGNEQFF.

In nucleotides, the CDR3 is TGTGCCAGCAGCCGACAGGTAGATACGCAGTATTTT. Protein: CASSRQVDTQYF. V is TRBV6-6 and J is TRBJ2-3; D may be TRBD1 (6 bases). Germline CDR1 reads MNHNY; CDR2 reads SVGAGI (reference sequence). There are 12 residues in the CDR3. Trimming cost V 6 bases and J 5 bases, with 9 bases left between them.

The chain links TRBV6-6 to TRBJ1-5; D is possibly TRBD1 (5 bases). The CDR3 consists of 16 residues. Per germline, CDR1 MNHNY and CDR2 SVGAGI (reference sequence). V was pared by 1 base and J by 1 base, with 11 bases between. CDR3 sequence (DNA): TGTGCCAGCAGTTACTGGGGGGGGGACAGCAATCAGCCCCAGCATTTT. Protein: CASSYWGGDSNQPQHF.

The V and J genes are TRBV20-1 and TRBJ1-2; possibly TRBD1 for D (5 bases). This CDR3 comprises 14 residues. Germline CDR1 DFQATT, CDR2 SNEGSKA (reference sequence). Trimming stripped 6 bases from V and 4 bases from J, with 18 bases between. CDR3 nucleotide sequence: TGCAGTGCCGATCGCCTGACAGATAGCTATGGCTACACCTTC. This codes for CSADRLTDSYGYTF.

The rearrangement links TRBV4-1 to TRBJ1-5; a possible D gene is TRBD1 (5 bases). V was cut by 1 base and J by 6 bases, with 13 bases left in between. CDR1 is MGHRA, CDR2 YSYEKL, per germline. This CDR3 contains 15 residues. In DNA, the CDR3 is TGCGCCAGCAGCCAAGGATTTGGGGGTGCTCAGCCCCAGCATTTT. As protein: CASSQGFGGAQPQHF.

The CDR3 protein is CASSEGPTNEQFF. Here the CDR3 DNA reads TGTGCCAGCAGTGAAGGCCCGACCAATGAGCAGTTCTTC. The chain couples TRBV6-1 to TRBJ2-1; no definite D call. Germline CDR1 reads MNHNS; CDR2 reads SASEGT. CDR3 length: 13 amino acids. The ends were cut back, 1 base at V and 6 bases at J, with 7 bases in the middle.

The chain has TRBV2 and TRBJ1-5, with D possibly matching TRBD1 (6 bases). The length of the CDR3 is 14 residues. CDR1 and CDR2 from the germline V gene are SNHLY and FYNNEI. V lost 4 bases, J lost 5 bases, and 12 bases lay in between. CDR3 loop: CASSGQAGDQPQHF. CDR3 in DNA: TGTGCCAGCAGTGGGCAGGCAGGGGATCAGCCCCAGCATTTT.

This clonotype was recorded at least ten times. The chain employs TRBV6-1 and TRBJ2-1, with D unresolved. The V end was cut by 3 bases, the J end by 5 bases, with 8 bases between. Looked up from germline, CDR1 is MNHNS and CDR2 is SASEGT. The CDR3 has 13 residues. For the CDR3, the DNA is TGTGCCAGCAGTGAGGTCTGGGACAATGAGCAGTTCTTC. This codes for CASSEVWDNEQFF.

This clonotype was seen ten or more times. The rearrangement links TRBV7-2 to TRBJ1-5; D is unresolved. CDR1 is SGHTA, CDR2 FQGNSA, per germline. The CDR3 is 16 amino acids. Between the trimmed V and J ends, which lost 2 bases and 0 bases, there was a span of 11 bases. CDR3 nucleotides: TGTGCCAGCAGCTTATACTCTACGGGTAGCAATCAGCCCCAGCATTTT. Translating it yields CASSLYSTGSNQPQHF.

V and J are TRBV28 and TRBJ1-5, with TRBD1 as a possible D gene (5 bases). This CDR3 spans 17 amino acids. Germline V CDR1 and CDR2: MDHEN, SYDVKM. With 7 bases removed from V and 1 base from J, the gap between germline ends came to 20 bases. Here the CDR3 reads CASIEVVGERSNQPQHF. As DNA, the CDR3 is TGTGCCAGCATCGAGGTTGTGGGGGAGAGGAGCAATCAGCCCCAGCATTTT.

This chain joins TRBV10-3 and TRBJ2-5; D might be TRBD1 (6 bases). The CDR3 extends over 13 amino acids. Germline V gives CDR1 ENHRY, CDR2 SYGVKD. The V end was cut by 6 bases, the J end by 4 bases, with 12 bases between. The CDR3, as DNA: TGTGCCATCAGGACAGGTGGTTTAGAGACCCAGTACTTC. Amino acids: CAIRTGGLETQYF.

In this sample, this clonotype turned up a few times. The V call is TRBV7-9, the J call TRBJ2-1; D gene ambiguous. The CDR3 covers 14 residues. The germline V gene has CDR1 SEHNR and CDR2 FQNEAQ (reference sequence). V shed 2 bases and J shed 3 bases, with 8 bases lying between them. CDR3 protein: CASSLRLSYNEQFF. The CDR3 DNA sequence: TGTGCCAGCAGCTTACGACTGAGCTACAATGAGCAGTTCTTC.

This chain connects TRBV12-3 or TRBV12-4 to TRBJ2-1; the match to TRBD2 covers 7 bases. V shed 6 bases, J shed 9 bases, and the junction held 8 bases outside the gene matches. This CDR3 has 13 amino acids. In DNA, the CDR3 is TGTGCCAGCAGGCTTAATGCGGGAGTTGAGCAGTTCTTC. Translating it yields CASRLNAGVEQFF.

The V call is TRBV6-1, the J call TRBJ1-6; unclear D gene. Germline V lookup: CDR1 MNHNS, CDR2 SASEGT. With 4 bases removed from V and 6 bases from J, the gap between germline ends came to 13 bases. The CDR3 runs to 15 residues. The CDR3 spells CASSVRQILNSPLHF. The CDR3 DNA reads as TGTGCCAGCAGTGTTCGTCAGATACTTAATTCACCCCTCCACTTT.

This clonotype was picked up many times. This rearrangement joins TRBV12-3 or TRBV12-4 to TRBJ1-4, with unresolved D. V gave up 6 bases and J gave up 7 bases, with 18 bases separating them. This CDR3 is 15 amino acids long. The CDR3 loop reads CASRVEGGSGEKLFF. The CDR3 DNA follows: TGTGCCAGCAGGGTGGAGGGAGGATCTGGTGAAAAACTGTTTTTT.

In this sample, this clonotype turned up many times. The chain uses TRBV7-2 and TRBJ2-3; D call uncertain. Germline-derived CDR1 and CDR2 are SGHTA and FQGNSA. The CDR3 consists of 12 residues. V lost 5 bases, J lost 6 bases, and 9 bases lay in between. CDR3 sequence reads: CASSRLFDTQYF. CDR3 nucleotides: TGTGCCAGCAGCCGATTGTTCGATACGCAGTATTTT.

This clonotype appeared a few times. The chain links TRBV3-1 to TRBJ2-5; possibly TRBD2 for D (5 bases). Germline values: CDR1 LGHDT, CDR2 YNNKEL (reference sequence). V was clipped by 1 base and J by 3 bases, with 18 bases between them. CDR3 size: 17 residues. The DNA for the CDR3 is TGTGCCAGCAGCCAAGTGTTAGCGCGGACCCTCGAAGAGACCCAGTACTTC. Its translation: CASSQVLARTLEETQYF.

The chain combines TRBV6-6 with TRBJ2-1; 7 bases map to TRBD2. The J segment lost 12 bases and the V segment lost 6 bases, leaving 11 bases of the junction unmatched. The germline V gene encodes CDR1 MNHNY and CDR2 SVGAGI (reference sequence). The CDR3 has 13 residues. The CDR3 DNA reads TGTGCCAGCAGCCTGGAGGCGGGGGTCGGGCAGTTCTTC. Amino acid sequence: CASSLEAGVGQFF.

The gene calls are TRBV20-1 and TRBJ1-5; no clear D. The CDR3 totals 12 residues. Trimming took off 1 base at V and 4 bases at J, with 5 bases between the two ends. Germline V gene lookup returns CDR1 DFQATT and CDR2 SNEGSKA (reference sequence). CDR3 protein: CSARGANQPQHF. CDR3 DNA sequence: TGCAGTGCTAGAGGAGCAAATCAGCCCCAGCATTTT.

This chain joins TRBV12-3 or TRBV12-4 and TRBJ1-5; the match to TRBD1 covers 8 bases. This CDR3 has 14 amino acids. Trimming took 3 bases from V and 5 from J; bases not matched to a gene: 3. CDR3 residues: CASSFGQGHQPQHF. As DNA, the CDR3 is TGTGCCAGCAGTTTTGGACAGGGACATCAGCCCCAGCATTTT.

This clonotype showed up just a few times. The chain uses TRBV10-3 and TRBJ2-2; D perhaps matches TRBD2 (5 bases). The CDR3 contains 15 residues. Trimming stripped 5 bases from V and 4 bases from J, with 14 bases between. Germline V gives CDR1 ENHRY, CDR2 SYGVKD. The CDR3 sequence: CAISPQAGSTGELFF. The CDR3 nucleotides are TGTGCCATCAGTCCCCAGGCGGGTAGCACCGGGGAGCTGTTTTTT.

V gene TRBV2 combines with J gene TRBJ2-5; D ambiguous. Trimming left V 8 bases short and J 1 base short, with 11 bases between. The CDR3 sequence is 13 residues long. Germline V gene lookup returns CDR1 SNHLY and CDR2 FYNNEI. In DNA form, the CDR3 reads TGTGCCAGCGGTCTGGAGCTCCAAGAGACCCAGTACTTC. The encoded protein is CASGLELQETQYF.

This clonotype was seen repeatedly, ten times or more. The chain couples TRBV7-2 to TRBJ1-1; D possibly corresponds to TRBD1 (6 bases). Trimming shortened V by 1 base and J by 4 bases, and 22 bases separated the two germline ends. There are 18 residues in the CDR3. The germline V gene encodes CDR1 SGHTA and CDR2 FQGNSA. CDR3 DNA sequence: TGTGCCAGCAGCTTAGGATTGAGGGGGAGAAATTGGTTCACTGAAGCTTTCTTT. Its translation is CASSLGLRGRNWFTEAFF.

This clonotype was detected a few times. The chain has TRBV7-2 and TRBJ2-7; the D is unclear. Trimming removed 3 bases from V and 1 base from J, with 13 bases in between. The CDR3 has 15 amino acids. Germline assignment: CDR1 SGHTA and CDR2 FQGNSA. DNA for the CDR3: TGTGCCAGCAGCTTTGGCACAGTTTCTTCCTACGAGCAGTACTTC. Translating gives CASSFGTVSSYEQYF.

The V call is TRBV11-3, the J call TRBJ2-1; 9 bases fit TRBD1. Germline V CDR1 and CDR2: SGHNT, YENEEA. V was clipped by 6 bases and J by 10 bases; unmatched bases: 10. This CDR3 is 14 amino acids long. In DNA form, the CDR3 reads TGTGCCAGCAGTCAAAAGGACAGGGGCCAGGAGCAGTTCTTC. Its translation is CASSQKDRGQEQFF.

The chain carries TRBV7-6 and TRBJ1-1, with 8 bases that match TRBD1. In germline, CDR1 is SGHVS, CDR2 FNYEAQ. V lost 6 bases and J lost 1; bases outside the gene matches: 7. CDR3 size: 15 residues. The DNA for the CDR3 is TGTGCCAGCAGTTCCAGGGGGCTGGGGAACACTGAAGCTTTCTTT. Amino acid sequence: CASSSRGLGNTEAFF.

The V gene is TRBV4-1, the J gene TRBJ1-1; possible D gene TRBD1, 5 bases. Germline CDR1 and CDR2: MGHRA and YSYEKL. Between the trimmed V and J ends, which lost 0 bases and 7 bases, there was a span of 15 bases. The length of the CDR3 is 15 residues. CDR3 residues: CASSQETGGVGEAFF. In DNA form, the CDR3 reads TGCGCCAGCAGCCAAGAGACCGGAGGGGTGGGTGAAGCTTTCTTT.

This clonotype was recorded a few times. The genes are TRBV4-1 and TRBJ1-1; D perhaps matches TRBD1 (6 bases). CDR1 MGHRA and CDR2 YSYEKL come from the germline V gene. V was pared by 0 bases and J by 7 bases, with 15 bases between. The CDR3 sequence is 15 residues long. The CDR3 nucleotides are TGCGCCAGCAGCCAAGATGGGACATTCTTAGTTGAAGCTTTCTTT. Translating it yields CASSQDGTFLVEAFF.

The CDR3 DNA sequence: TGCAGTGCTAAAAAACCCCAGGGGGACAATGAGCAGTTCTTC. Amino acids: CSAKKPQGDNEQFF. The V and J genes are TRBV20-1 and TRBJ2-1, with 7 bases that match TRBD1. V dropped 4 bases and J dropped 5; count of bases not matched to a gene: 8. Germline V gene data show CDR1 as DFQATT and CDR2 as SNEGSKA (reference sequence). The CDR3 length is 14 residues.

This chain joins TRBV7-2 and TRBJ2-7; D remains unclear. Trimming left V 2 bases short and J 0 bases short, with 11 bases between. The CDR3 loop spans 15 amino acids. Germline lookup yields CDR1 SGHTA and CDR2 FQGNSA. CDR3: CASSLMSLSSYEQYF. CDR3 nucleotide sequence: TGTGCCAGCAGCTTAATGTCCCTAAGCTCCTACGAGCAGTACTTC.